This T cell receptor beta chain is drawn from a study of T cells in Graves' hyperthyroidism and ophthalmopathy. Unmatched junction bases numbered 10, after V lost 2 bases and J lost 7 bases. Germline V CDR1 and CDR2: MNHGY, SVAAGI. The CDR3 totals 17 residues. TCR beta CDR3 regions were amplified from RNA transcripts. HTBI primers were the set used in a first-round RT-PCR of the TCR CDR3. TCRdb called the multiplex PCR reads again in MiXCR, with one record for every CDR3 protein. The sample carries 500,000 to 650,000 distinct CDR3 sequences, approximately 17% recorded once. This clonotype was seen ten or more times.

The V and J genes are TRBV6-9 and TRBJ2-7, with 14 positions matching TRBD2. The sequence was obtained from a woman aged 18 to 35 with Graves' ophthalmopathy. Sequenced sample: blood. The CDR3 DNA sequence: TGTGCCAGCAGTTATCGATCGGGACTAGCGGGAGAAGAAGAGCAGTACTTC. This gives the protein CASSYRSGLAGEEEQYF.